This T cell receptor beta chain appears in the sequencing data of a study of cytomegalovirus exposure and HLA in healthy donors. Sequencing was performed with immunoSEQ multiplex PCR; in TCRdb, only in-frame clones are kept and a portion is missing. The sample comprises about 130,000 clones, about 93% of which are singletons, and roughly 1.3% rests with the top ten. Germline V gene sequence: CDR1 MDHEN, CDR2 SYDVKM. The CDR3 has 12 amino acids. With 7 bases removed from V and 7 bases from J, the gap between germline ends came to 14 bases. Study results and limitations: Within the approximately 110 validation repertoires, first-cohort TCR clusters tended to co-occur, according to a later analysis.

In the case of this clone: Its target is unknown.

The sample consisted of PBMCs. The TCR originated in a woman in her late teens or twenties in good health and CMV-seronegative. The V and J genes are TRBV28 and TRBJ2-7; D gene unclear. The CDR3 DNA follows: TGTGCCAGCAACTATCGCAGATCGGAGCAGTACTTC. This translates into CASNYRRSEQYF.